Below are 15 T cell receptor beta chains sequenced from a single sample in a study of cytomegalovirus exposure and HLA in healthy donors. Primers for the PCR totalled 60 Vbeta and 13 Jbeta. TCRdb's table, derived via immunoSEQ multiplex PCR, lists solely in-frame clones and lacks some. The table has around 180,000 clones, roughly 85% seen once. The source material was PBMCs. The source of these receptors is a boy younger than 10 in good health and CMV-seronegative.

This chain joins TRBV27 and TRBJ2-4; TRBD1 agrees at 7 bases. CDR1 MNHEY and CDR2 SMNVEV come from the germline V gene (reference sequence). The CDR3 runs 15 residues. V lost 0 bases and J lost 8; bases outside the gene matches: 7. As DNA, the CDR3 is TGTGCCAGCAGTTTATCGACAGGGATTCTTTACATTCAGTACTTC. Amino acid sequence: CASSLSTGILYIQYF.

This chain connects TRBV6-5 to TRBJ1-1; possible D gene TRBD1, 5 bases. V was shortened by 6 bases and J by 1 base, with 9 bases between the two germline ends. Germline V gives CDR1 MNHEY, CDR2 SVGAGI. This CDR3 spans 13 amino acids. CDR3 residues: CASRDQGNTEAFF. The CDR3, as DNA: TGTGCCAGCAGAGACCAGGGGAACACTGAAGCTTTCTTT.

The V gene is TRBV4-1, the J gene TRBJ2-7; 11 bases align to TRBD2. There are 16 residues in the CDR3. Germline CDR1 and CDR2: MGHRA and YSYEKL. V shed 3 bases, J shed 3 bases, and the junction held 7 bases outside the gene matches. In DNA form, the CDR3 reads TGCGCCAGCAGCCAGGGCCCGCTAGCGGGAGGCTACGAGCAGTACTTC. It yields the protein CASSQGPLAGGYEQYF.

The chain links TRBV7-8 to TRBJ1-5; TRBD1 aligns across 7 bases. V lost 5 bases, J lost 10 bases, and 5 bases stayed unmatched. CDR1 is SGHVS, CDR2 FQNEAQ, per germline. There are 12 residues in the CDR3. The CDR3 loop reads CASSPEGAPQHF. CDR3 nucleotides: TGTGCCAGCAGCCCCGAGGGGGCCCCCCAGCATTTT.

To note about this clone: The same CDR3 arises from other DNA sequences in this sample as well. The chain's CDR3 is CASSGTGNQPQHF. CDR3 coding DNA: TGTGCCAGTAGTGGGACAGGGAATCAGCCCCAGCATTTT. V usage is TRBV19 and J usage is TRBJ1-5, with 9 positions matching TRBD1. The CDR3 length is 13 residues. CDR1 LNHDA and CDR2 SQIVND come from the germline V gene (reference sequence). V gave up 5 bases and J gave up 4 bases; unmatched junction bases: 0.

The chain combines TRBV2 with TRBJ2-2, with 10 bases matching TRBD1. The germline V gene has CDR1 SNHLY and CDR2 FYNNEI. J lost 5 bases, V lost 8 bases, and 8 bases had no gene match. There are 15 residues in the CDR3. The CDR3, as DNA: TGTGCCAGCGGAGGGACAGGGGTGAGGACCGGGGAGCTGTTTTTT. This sequence encodes CASGGTGVRTGELFF.

The chain couples TRBV7-2 to TRBJ1-1; D remains unclear. V lost 5 bases, J lost 2 bases, and 15 bases lay in between. This CDR3 is 15 amino acids long. CDR1 and CDR2 (germline): SGHTA, FQGNSA. CDR3 in DNA: TGTGCCAGCAGCCCACGAGGGTTTTTTAACACTGAAGCTTTCTTT. It encodes CASSPRGFFNTEAFF.

The chain joins TRBV19 to TRBJ1-1, with 8 bases matching TRBD1. Trimming removed 9 bases from V and 4 bases from J; junction bases left unmatched: 16. The CDR3 is 16 amino acids. CDR1 LNHDA and CDR2 SQIVND come from the germline V gene (reference sequence). The CDR3 here is CASHENRGGSVTEAFF. CDR3 nucleotide sequence: TGTGCCAGCCATGAGAACAGGGGGGGTTCGGTCACTGAAGCTTTCTTT.

This clone was picked up a small number of times. The chain uses TRBV7-9 and TRBJ1-1; D unclear. Deletions cut 5 bases from V and 3 bases from J, with 7 bases between. CDR3 length equals 12 residues. The germline V gene has CDR1 SEHNR and CDR2 FQNEAQ (reference sequence). The CDR3 loop reads CASSGGYTEAFF. The CDR3 region has the DNA TGTGCCAGCAGCGGAGGCTACACTGAAGCTTTCTTT.

This clone came up a few times. The chain couples TRBV6-5 to TRBJ2-7; the match to TRBD2 covers 11 bases. The germline CDR1 and CDR2 sequences are MNHEY and SVGAGI. With 5 bases clipped from V and 1 base from J, the junction kept 4 bases outside the gene matches. This CDR3 has 15 residues. As DNA, the CDR3 is TGTGCCAGCAGTCCGACTAGCGGGGAATCCTACGAGCAGTACTTC. Translation gives CASSPTSGESYEQYF.

The rearrangement uses TRBV19 and TRBJ2-7, with TRBD1 matching over 8 bases. The CDR3 is made up of 16 amino acids. Trimming at V came to 6 bases and at J to 3 bases, leaving 13 bases not matched to a gene. Germline CDR1 reads LNHDA; CDR2 reads SQIVND (reference sequence). The CDR3 DNA is TGTGCCAGTAGCCCCCCTAGCTCAGGGGGCTTCTACGAGCAGTACTTC. It translates to CASSPPSSGGFYEQYF.

This clone has a single count. The rearrangement links TRBV19 to TRBJ2-5; D unresolved. Germline values: CDR1 LNHDA, CDR2 SQIVND (reference sequence). V shed 4 bases and J shed 3 bases, with 3 bases lying between them. The CDR3 length is 11 residues. In DNA, the CDR3 is TGTGCCAGTAGTACGGAAGAGACCCAGTACTTC. Translating gives CASSTEETQYF.

The chain carries TRBV2 and TRBJ1-4; D gene uncertain. CDR3 length equals 13 residues. Germline V CDR1 and CDR2: SNHLY, FYNNEI. V was clipped by 2 bases and J by 3 bases, with 4 bases between them. Here the CDR3 reads CASSETANEKLFF. In DNA, the CDR3 is TGTGCCAGCAGTGAAACAGCTAATGAAAAACTGTTTTTT.

This clone has a handful of counts. The chain joins TRBV5-4 to TRBJ1-1, with D uncertain. Germline CDR1 is SGHNT and CDR2 is YYREEE (reference sequence). The CDR3 spans 15 residues. The V and J ends lost 4 bases and 6 bases respectively, with 19 bases between them. In DNA form, the CDR3 reads TGTGCCAGCAGCCGTCCTGACCGGCTAGAGGCTGAAGCTTTCTTT. Amino acid sequence: CASSRPDRLEAEAFF.

The rearrangement links TRBV7-9 to TRBJ1-2; weak D call: TRBD1 (6 bases). Germline values: CDR1 SEHNR, CDR2 FQNEAQ (reference sequence). Trimming left V 5 bases short and J 2 bases short, with 9 bases between. The length of the CDR3 is 13 residues. The CDR3 nucleotides read TGTGCCAGCAGCCTCGGACAGAACTATGGCTACACCTTC. Translating it yields CASSLGQNYGYTF.